These 11 T cell receptor beta chains were sequenced from one sample in a study of T-cell memory formation after mild COVID-19. Using its own MiXCR run on the 5' RACE reads, TCRdb lists one record per CDR3 protein. The sample includes about 610,000 distinct CDR3 sequences, approximately 15% seen only once; the top ten take around 8.1%. The sample was PBMCs or a T cell subset sorted from them (not recorded which). The receptors stem from an adult woman who had mild COVID-19 (a few samples of this study predate the infection). Cell type and time point are not known.

This chain links TRBV6-4 with TRBJ2-3; weak D call: TRBD1 (5 bases). The germline CDR1 and CDR2 sequences are MRHNA and SNTAGT. The CDR3 extends over 14 amino acids. V was cut by 0 bases and J by 4 bases, with 8 bases left in between. The CDR3 nucleotides read TGTGCCAGCAGTGACTCGACAGTGGCAGATACGCAGTATTTT. This gives the protein CASSDSTVADTQYF.

CDR3 DNA: TGTGCCAGCAGCCAAGGAATAAATTCACCCCTCCACTTT. Translating it yields CASSQGINSPLHF. The rearrangement uses TRBV3-1 and TRBJ1-6; D is unclear. Germline CDR1 and CDR2: LGHDT and YNNKEL (reference sequence). The CDR3 extends over 13 amino acids. Trimming left V 1 base short and J 7 bases short, with 5 bases between.

V usage is TRBV12-3 or TRBV12-4 and J usage is TRBJ2-7, with D uncertain. The V and J ends lost 6 bases and 6 bases respectively, with 9 bases between them. The CDR3 consists of 11 residues. CDR3 sequence (DNA): TGTGCCAGCAGACTGGGTGGCGAGCAGTACTTC. It codes for CASRLGGEQYF.

The V and J genes are TRBV7-8 and TRBJ2-7, with D maybe TRBD1 (5 bases). Germline V gene sequence: CDR1 SGHVS, CDR2 FQNEAQ. The V and J ends lost 5 bases and 3 bases respectively, with 14 bases between them. The CDR3 has 14 amino acids. The CDR3 loop is CASSPGFALYEQYF. In nucleotides, the CDR3 is TGTGCCAGCAGCCCAGGGTTCGCGCTCTACGAGCAGTACTTC. The full variable domain, in which reference TRBV7-8 and TRBJ2-7 provide the parts outside the CDR3, is GAGVSQSPRYKVAKRGQDVALRCDPISGHVSLFWYQQALGQGPEFLTYFQNEAQLDKSGLPSDRFFAERPEGSVSTLKIQRTQQEDSAVYLCASSPGFALYEQYFGPGTRLTVT.

The rearrangement uses TRBV5-1 and TRBJ1-1; D may be TRBD1 (6 bases). V was cut by 0 bases and J by 4 bases, with 13 bases left in between. Germline CDR1 reads SGHRS; CDR2 reads YFSETQ. The CDR3 contains 15 residues. CDR3 sequence reads: CASSLENRDTTEAFF. For the CDR3, the DNA is TGCGCCAGCAGCTTGGAAAACAGGGATACCACTGAAGCTTTCTTT. The full variable domain, in which reference TRBV5-1 and TRBJ1-1 provide the parts outside the CDR3, is KAGVTQTPRYLIKTRGQQVTLSCSPISGHRSVSWYQQTPGQGLQFLFEYFSETQRNKGNFPGRFSGRQFSNSRSEMNVSTLELGDSALYLCASSLENRDTTEAFFGQGTRLTVV.

The V and J genes are TRBV7-3 and TRBJ2-3; the match to TRBD2 covers 11 bases. V lost 5 bases, J lost 2 bases, and 6 bases stayed unmatched. The CDR3 runs 16 residues. CDR1 and CDR2 (germline): SGHTA, FQGTGA. CDR3 bases: TGTGCCAGCAGCGCCGTACTAGCGGGAGACACAGATACGCAGTATTTT. Translating it yields CASSAVLAGDTDTQYF.

This clonotype appeared a few times. The chain has TRBV3-1 and TRBJ1-1; 10 nucleotides agree with TRBD1. V shed 4 bases, J shed 5 bases, and the junction held 7 bases outside the gene matches. Germline V lookup: CDR1 LGHDT, CDR2 YNNKEL (reference sequence). This CDR3 has 15 residues. The CDR3 bases are TGTGCCAGCAGCCGAGGGACAGGGGATTTGACTGAAGCTTTCTTT. Translation: CASSRGTGDLTEAFF.

This clonotype was seen only once. The chain carries TRBV12-3 or TRBV12-4 and TRBJ2-7; no reliable D call. The CDR3 covers 13 residues. V gave up 3 bases and J gave up 7 bases, with 13 bases separating them. CDR3 sequence reads: CASSFGPNREQYF. CDR3 sequence (DNA): TGTGCCAGCAGTTTCGGCCCAAACAGAGAGCAGTACTTC.

The rearrangement uses TRBV5-4 and TRBJ1-1, with 9 bases aligning to TRBD1. Per germline, CDR1 SGHNT and CDR2 YYREEE (reference sequence). With V trimmed by 6 bases and J by 6 bases, 3 bases remained unmatched. This CDR3 comprises 12 residues. The CDR3 DNA follows: TGTGCCAGCACGCGACAGGGGGCTGAAGCTTTCTTT. Protein product: CASTRQGAEAFF. Full variable domain (remainder filled in from reference TRBV5-4 and TRBJ1-1): ETGVTQSPTHLIKTRGQQVTLRCSSQSGHNTVSWYQQALGQGPQFIFQYYREEENGRGNFPPRFSGLQFPNYSSELNVNALELDDSALYLCASTRQGAEAFFGQGTRLTVV.

The chain joins TRBV18 to TRBJ2-6; no reliable D call. The length of the CDR3 is 14 residues. Germline lookup yields CDR1 KGHSH and CDR2 LQKENI. The V end lost 3 bases, the J end lost 2 bases, and 5 bases lay between the germline ends. DNA of the CDR3: TGTGCCAGCTCACCCCCGGCTGGGGCCAACGTCCTGACTTTC. The encoded protein is CASSPPAGANVLTF.

This clonotype was picked up a small number of times. This chain links TRBV4-1 with TRBJ1-3; TRBD1 aligns across 12 bases. Trimming at V came to 0 bases and at J to 4 bases, leaving 4 bases not matched to a gene. The CDR3 spans 17 residues. Germline V gene sequence: CDR1 MGHRA, CDR2 YSYEKL. The DNA for the CDR3 is TGCGCCAGCAGCCAAGAAGGGACAGGGGGCGTCGGAAACACCATATATTTT. The encoded protein is CASSQEGTGGVGNTIYF.